The clone carrying this TCR beta chain was detected many times. This CDR3 has 15 amino acids. Looked up from germline, CDR1 is MDHEN and CDR2 is SYDVKM. V dropped 1 base and J dropped 6; count of bases not matched to a gene: 3. These data belong to a study of Graves' ophthalmopathy and Graves' hyperthyroidism. The sequenced template was RNA, covering the TCR beta CDR3 region. After a first-round RT-PCR with HTBI primers, a second-round multiplex PCR was run. TCRdb fed the multiplex PCR reads into MiXCR, producing one record per CDR3 protein. Of about 480,000 distinct CDR3 sequences listed, roughly an eighth are singletons.

Sequenced input: blood. The receptor was isolated from a woman younger than 45 with Graves' ophthalmopathy. The chain combines TRBV28 with TRBJ2-2, with 9 positions matching TRBD2. CDR3 in amino acids: CASSLLASGAGELFF. The CDR3 coding sequence is TGTGCCAGCAGTTTATTGGCTAGCGGGGCCGGGGAGCTGTTTTTT.